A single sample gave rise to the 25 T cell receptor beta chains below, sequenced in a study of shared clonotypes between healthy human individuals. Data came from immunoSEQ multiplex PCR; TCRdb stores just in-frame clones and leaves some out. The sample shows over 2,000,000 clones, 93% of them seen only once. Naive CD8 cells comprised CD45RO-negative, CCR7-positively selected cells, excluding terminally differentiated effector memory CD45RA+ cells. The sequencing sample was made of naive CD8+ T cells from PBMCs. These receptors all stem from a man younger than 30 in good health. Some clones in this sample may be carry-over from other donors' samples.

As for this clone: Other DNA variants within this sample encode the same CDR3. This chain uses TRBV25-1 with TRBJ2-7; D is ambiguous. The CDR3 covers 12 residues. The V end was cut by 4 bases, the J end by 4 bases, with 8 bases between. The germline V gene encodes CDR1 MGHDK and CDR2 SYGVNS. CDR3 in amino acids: CASSGGPYEQYF. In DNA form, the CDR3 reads TGTGCCAGCAGTGGAGGTCCGTACGAGCAGTACTTC.

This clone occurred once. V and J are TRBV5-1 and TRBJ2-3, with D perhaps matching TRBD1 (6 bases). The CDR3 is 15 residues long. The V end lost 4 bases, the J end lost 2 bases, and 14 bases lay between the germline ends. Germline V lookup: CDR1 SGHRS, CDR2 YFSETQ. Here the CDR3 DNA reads TGCGCCAGCAGCCCAGGACAGTCGACCACAGATACGCAGTATTTT. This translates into CASSPGQSTTDTQYF.

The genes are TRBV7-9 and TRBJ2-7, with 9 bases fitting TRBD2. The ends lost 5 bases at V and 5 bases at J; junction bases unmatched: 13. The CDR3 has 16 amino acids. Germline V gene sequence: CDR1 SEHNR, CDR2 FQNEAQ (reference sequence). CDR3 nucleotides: TGTGCCAGCAGCCCTGCCCGGAGGGCGGGAGGGAACGAGCAGTACTTC. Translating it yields CASSPARRAGGNEQYF.

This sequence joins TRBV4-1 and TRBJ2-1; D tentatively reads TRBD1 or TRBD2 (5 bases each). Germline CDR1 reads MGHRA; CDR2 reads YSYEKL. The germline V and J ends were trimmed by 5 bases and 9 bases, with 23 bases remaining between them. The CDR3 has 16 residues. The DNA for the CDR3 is TGCGCCAGCAGCGGGCCCGGGAACCTCCAAAGGGGTGAGCAGTTCTTC. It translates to CASSGPGNLQRGEQFF.

CDR3 protein: CASSLSGSWGDTIYF. The CDR3 bases are TGTGCCAGTAGTCTCTCGGGGTCTTGGGGAGACACCATATATTTT. The gene calls are TRBV19 and TRBJ1-3; D is ambiguous. This CDR3 spans 15 amino acids. Deletions cut 5 bases from V and 8 bases from J, with 19 bases between. CDR1 and CDR2 (germline): LNHDA, SQIVND (reference sequence).

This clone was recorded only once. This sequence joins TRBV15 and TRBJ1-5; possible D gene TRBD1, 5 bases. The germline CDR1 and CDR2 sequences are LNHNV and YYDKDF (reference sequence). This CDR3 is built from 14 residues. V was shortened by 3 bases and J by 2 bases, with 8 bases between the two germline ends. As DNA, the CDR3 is TGTGCCACCAGCAGGGCGGGGGGCAATCAGCCCCAGCATTTT. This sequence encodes CATSRAGGNQPQHF.

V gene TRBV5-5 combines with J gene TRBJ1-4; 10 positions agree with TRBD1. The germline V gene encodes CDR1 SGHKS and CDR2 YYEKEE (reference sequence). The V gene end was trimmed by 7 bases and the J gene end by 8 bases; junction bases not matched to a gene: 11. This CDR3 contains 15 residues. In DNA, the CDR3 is TGTGCCAGCGGCCACCGGGACAGGGGTCCGGAAAAACTGTTTTTT. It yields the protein CASGHRDRGPEKLFF.

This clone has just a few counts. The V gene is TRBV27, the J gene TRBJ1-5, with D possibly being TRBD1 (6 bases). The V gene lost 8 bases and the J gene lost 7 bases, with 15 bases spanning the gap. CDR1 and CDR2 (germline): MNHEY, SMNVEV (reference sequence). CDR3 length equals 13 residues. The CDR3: CASSIQGKQPQHF. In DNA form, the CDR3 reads TGTGCCAGCTCCATACAGGGTAAGCAGCCCCAGCATTTT.

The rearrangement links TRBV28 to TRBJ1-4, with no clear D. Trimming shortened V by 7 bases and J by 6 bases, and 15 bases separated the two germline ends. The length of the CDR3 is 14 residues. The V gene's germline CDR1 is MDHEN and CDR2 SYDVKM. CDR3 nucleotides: TGTGCCAGCACCCGCCTTCCCCATTATGAAAAACTGTTTTTT. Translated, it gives CASTRLPHYEKLFF.

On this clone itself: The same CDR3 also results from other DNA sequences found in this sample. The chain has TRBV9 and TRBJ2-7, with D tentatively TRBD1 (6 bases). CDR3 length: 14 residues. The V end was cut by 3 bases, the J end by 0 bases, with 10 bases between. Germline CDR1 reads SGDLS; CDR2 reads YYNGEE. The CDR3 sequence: CASSAGTSSYEQYF. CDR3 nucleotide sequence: TGTGCCAGCAGCGCCGGGACAAGCTCCTACGAGCAGTACTTC.

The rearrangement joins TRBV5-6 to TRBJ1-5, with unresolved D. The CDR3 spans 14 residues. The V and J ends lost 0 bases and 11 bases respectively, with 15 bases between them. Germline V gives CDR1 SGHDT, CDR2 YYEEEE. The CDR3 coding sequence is TGTGCCAGCAGCTTGGGATGGGGAGCTCGGACCCAGCATTTT. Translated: CASSLGWGARTQHF.

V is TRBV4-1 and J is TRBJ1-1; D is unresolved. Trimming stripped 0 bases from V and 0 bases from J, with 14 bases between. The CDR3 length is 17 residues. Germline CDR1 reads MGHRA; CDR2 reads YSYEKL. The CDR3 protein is CASSQERVVGMNTEAFF. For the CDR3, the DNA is TGCGCCAGCAGCCAAGAGAGGGTTGTGGGAATGAACACTGAAGCTTTCTTT.

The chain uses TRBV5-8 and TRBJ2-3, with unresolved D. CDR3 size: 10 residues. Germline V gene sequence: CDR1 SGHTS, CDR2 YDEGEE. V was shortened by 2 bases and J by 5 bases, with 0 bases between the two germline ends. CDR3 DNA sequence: TGTGCCAGCAGCTTAGATACGCAGTATTTT. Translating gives CASSLDTQYF.

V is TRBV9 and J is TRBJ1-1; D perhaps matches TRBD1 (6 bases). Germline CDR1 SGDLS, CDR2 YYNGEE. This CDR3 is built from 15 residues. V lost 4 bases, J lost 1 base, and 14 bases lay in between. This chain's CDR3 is CASSPWTDPNTEAFF. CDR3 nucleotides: TGTGCCAGCAGCCCTTGGACAGACCCGAACACTGAAGCTTTCTTT. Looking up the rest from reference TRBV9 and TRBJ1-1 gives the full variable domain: DSGVTQTPKHLITATGQRVTLRCSPRSGDLSVYWYQQSLDQGLQFLIQYYNGEERAKGNILERFSAQQFPDLHSELNLSSLELGDSALYFCASSPWTDPNTEAFFGQGTRLTVV.

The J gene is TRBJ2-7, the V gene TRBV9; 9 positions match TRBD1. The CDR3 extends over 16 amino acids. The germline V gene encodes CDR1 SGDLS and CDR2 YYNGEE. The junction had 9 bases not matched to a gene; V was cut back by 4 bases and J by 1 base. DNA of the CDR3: TGTGCCAGCAGCACCTCGGACAGGGGAAGTTCCTACGAGCAGTACTTC. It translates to CASSTSDRGSSYEQYF.

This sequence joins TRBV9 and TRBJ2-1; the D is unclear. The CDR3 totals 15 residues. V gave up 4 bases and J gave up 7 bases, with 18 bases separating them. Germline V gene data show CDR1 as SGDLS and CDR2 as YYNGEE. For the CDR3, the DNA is TGTGCCAGCAGCAGCAGTGCACGACTCGGGAATGAGCAGTTCTTC. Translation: CASSSSARLGNEQFF.

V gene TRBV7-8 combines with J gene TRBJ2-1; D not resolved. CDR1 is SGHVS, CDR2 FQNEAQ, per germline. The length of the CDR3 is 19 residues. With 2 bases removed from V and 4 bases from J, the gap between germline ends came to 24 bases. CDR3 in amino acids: CASSLYGTTVIGRYNEQFF. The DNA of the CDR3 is TGTGCCAGCAGCTTATATGGCACTACTGTTATCGGGCGGTACAATGAGCAGTTCTTC.

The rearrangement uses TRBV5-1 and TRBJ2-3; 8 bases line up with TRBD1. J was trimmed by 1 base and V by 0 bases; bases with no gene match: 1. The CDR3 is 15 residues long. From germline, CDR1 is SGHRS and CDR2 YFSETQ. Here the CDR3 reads CASSLEGQGTDTQYF. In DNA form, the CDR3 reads TGCGCCAGCAGCTTGGAGGGACAGGGCACAGATACGCAGTATTTT.

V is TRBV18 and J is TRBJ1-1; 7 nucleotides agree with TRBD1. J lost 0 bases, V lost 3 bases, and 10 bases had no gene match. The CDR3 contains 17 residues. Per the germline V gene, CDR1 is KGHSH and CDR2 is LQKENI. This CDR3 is CASSPNRDSRMNTEAFF. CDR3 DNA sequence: TGTGCCAGCTCACCTAACCGGGACAGCAGAATGAACACTGAAGCTTTCTTT.

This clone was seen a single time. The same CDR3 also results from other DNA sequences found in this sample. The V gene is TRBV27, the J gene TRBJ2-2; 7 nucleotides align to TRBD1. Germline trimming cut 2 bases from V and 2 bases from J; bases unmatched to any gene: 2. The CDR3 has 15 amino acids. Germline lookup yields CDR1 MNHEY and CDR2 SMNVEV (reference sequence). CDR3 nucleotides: TGTGCCAGCAGTTTAGGGACAGCCAACACCGGGGAGCTGTTTTTT. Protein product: CASSLGTANTGELFF.

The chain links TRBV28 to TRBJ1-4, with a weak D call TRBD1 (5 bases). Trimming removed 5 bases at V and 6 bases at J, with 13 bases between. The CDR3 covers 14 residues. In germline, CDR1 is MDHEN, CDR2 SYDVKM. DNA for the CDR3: TGTGCCAGCAGTACACCAAGGGGACATGAAAAACTGTTTTTT. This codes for CASSTPRGHEKLFF.

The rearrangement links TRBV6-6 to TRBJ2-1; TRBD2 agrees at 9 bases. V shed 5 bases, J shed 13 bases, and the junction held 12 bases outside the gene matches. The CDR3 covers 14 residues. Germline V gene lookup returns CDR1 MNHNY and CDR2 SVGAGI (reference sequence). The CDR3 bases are TGTGCCAGCAGTCTTCGGACTAGCGCATCCGACCAGTTCTTC. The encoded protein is CASSLRTSASDQFF.

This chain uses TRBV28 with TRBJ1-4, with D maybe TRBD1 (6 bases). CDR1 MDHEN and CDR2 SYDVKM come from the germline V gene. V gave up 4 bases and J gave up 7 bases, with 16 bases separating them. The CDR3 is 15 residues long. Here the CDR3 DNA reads TGTGCCAGCAGTTATTCCCGACAGGTTCCTGAAAAACTGTTTTTT. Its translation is CASSYSRQVPEKLFF. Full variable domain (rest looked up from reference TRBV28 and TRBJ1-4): DVKVTQSSRYLVKRTGEKVFLECVQDMDHENMFWYRQDPGLGLRLIYFSYDVKMKEKGDIPEGYSVSREKKERFSLILESASTNQTSMYLCASSYSRQVPEKLFFGSGTQLSVL.

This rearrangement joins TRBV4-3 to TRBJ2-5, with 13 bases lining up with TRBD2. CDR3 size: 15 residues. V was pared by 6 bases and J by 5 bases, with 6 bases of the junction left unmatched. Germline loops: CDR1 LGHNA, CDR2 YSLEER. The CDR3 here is CASSFGTSGMETQYF. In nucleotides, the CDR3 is TGCGCCAGCAGTTTCGGGACTAGCGGGATGGAGACCCAGTACTTC.

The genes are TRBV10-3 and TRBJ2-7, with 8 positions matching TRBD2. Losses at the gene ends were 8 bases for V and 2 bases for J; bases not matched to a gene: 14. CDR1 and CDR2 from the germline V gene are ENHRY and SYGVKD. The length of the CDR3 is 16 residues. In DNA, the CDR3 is TGTGCCATCTCCCGGGTAGTAGCGGGGAATACCTACGAGCAGTACTTC. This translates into CAISRVVAGNTYEQYF.